The following is a T cell receptor beta chain sequence with its context. Donors of Cohort 3 who recovered were those that had two negative PCRs, clearance, or symptom resolution. Original data processing: Using reference gene primer amplification, nucleated cell counts were estimated. The protocol was immunoSEQ multiplex PCR, while the TCRdb copy is restricted to in-frame clones and leaves out a portion. The V and J calls and the clone size are those of that table, but D and trimming were determined from the DNA. The sample has 140,000 to 150,000 clones, roughly 85% seen once. The data stem from a study of blood T cell repertoires in COVID-19. The overall study: COVID-19 samples, acute and convalescent, were from the United States, Italy and Spain.

This CDR3 contains 20 residues. Trimming cost V 0 bases and J 0 bases, with 21 bases left between them. The germline CDR1 and CDR2 sequences are MNHEY and SVGEGT. The sequence came from a man aged 45-65 years who had recovered from COVID-19. The chain links TRBV6-2 or TRBV6-3 to TRBJ1-5; TRBD1 is a possible D gene (6 bases). Sequences were obtained from PBMCs or T cells enriched from blood (not recorded which). In nucleotides, the CDR3 is TGTGCCAGCAGTTACTCGATAACGGAAGGGGGGGCAGGTAGCAATCAGCCCCAGCATTTT. It codes for CASSYSITEGGAGSNQPQHF.